This note documents a single T cell receptor (beta chain) sequence. The antigen remains unidentified. V was cut by 6 bases and J by 4 bases, with 6 bases left in between. The CDR3 is made up of 12 amino acids. Germline CDR1 reads MNHEY; CDR2 reads SMNVEV (reference sequence). Both 60 Vbeta primers and 13 Jbeta primers went into the PCR. Profiled with immunoSEQ multiplex PCR; TCRdb holds only in-frame clones, not every one. This sample has about 160,000 clones, with around 81% found just once. This entry comes from a study of cytomegalovirus exposure and HLA in healthy donors. Overall study results and limits: Prior analysis indicated that the majority of TCR beta V segments exhibited productivity approximately 90% or approximately 30% of the time. One variant, a missense change in DCLRE1C, was linked in a later analysis to TCR beta V- and J-gene trimming. Analyzed later, most CMV-associated TCR beta chains appeared HLA-restricted.

The chain employs TRBV27 and TRBJ2-2; no clear D gene. The clonotype comes from a woman in her forties or fifties in good health and CMV-seronegative. The sample comprised PBMCs. Written as DNA, the CDR3 is TGTGCCAGCAGCCCCCTCACCGGGGAGCTGTTTTTT. Encoded protein: CASSPLTGELFF.